This TCR beta chain was identified during a study of CD8+CD57+ T cells in acquired aplastic anemia. Sequencing involved patients with CD8+CD57+ cell expansion previously shown by flow cytometry. Germline V gene lookup returns CDR1 LNHNV and CDR2 YYDKDF (reference sequence). V lost 4 bases, J lost 8 bases, and 8 bases stayed unmatched. The CDR3 contains 13 residues. Genomic DNA, the template, was used for profiling of the TCR beta VDJ and CDR3. TCRdb reprocessed the reads with MiXCR, giving one entry per CDR3 protein. The sample has roughly 260,000 distinct CDR3 sequences; 40% to 50% are singletons. This clonotype originated in a human donor with aplastic anemia. The chain joins TRBV15 to TRBJ2-7; TRBD1 matches at 7 bases. Sequencing was performed on sorted CD4+, CD8+, or CD8+CD57+ T cells (not recorded which) from PBMCs. CDR3 nucleotides: TGTGCCACCAGCATAGGGACAGACATAAAGCAGTACTTC. Protein sequence: CATSIGTDIKQYF.